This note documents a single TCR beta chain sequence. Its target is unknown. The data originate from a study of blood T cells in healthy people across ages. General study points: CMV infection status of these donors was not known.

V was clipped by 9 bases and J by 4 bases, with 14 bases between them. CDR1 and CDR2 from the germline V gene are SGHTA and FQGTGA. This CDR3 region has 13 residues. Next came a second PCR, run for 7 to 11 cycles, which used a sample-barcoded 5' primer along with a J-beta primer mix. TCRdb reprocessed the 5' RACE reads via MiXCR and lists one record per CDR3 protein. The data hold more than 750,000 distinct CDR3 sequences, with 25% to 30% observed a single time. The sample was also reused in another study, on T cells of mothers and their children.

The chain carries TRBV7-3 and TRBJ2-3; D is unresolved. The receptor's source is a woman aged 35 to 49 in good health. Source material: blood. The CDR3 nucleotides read TGTGCCAGTAGCCCCAGGAAAGCAGATACGCAGTATTTT. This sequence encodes CASSPRKADTQYF.